One and the same sample provided the 5 T cell receptor beta chains below, sequenced in a study of high-grade serous ovarian cancer treatment subgroups (dated by TCRdb to the early 2020s). Collection of tumor samples took place before definitive surgery or chemotherapy. The library relied on the immunoSEQ multiplex PCR assay. TCRdb re-hosts the immuneACCESS table, in-frame sequences only. Its copies lack some clones; in the studies checked, an unresolved V gene accounts for under half of them, and the cause for the rest is not known. Present in this sample are about 4,800 clones, around 79% of which were seen just once. The top ten clones comprise roughly a tenth of the sample. Material: tumor tissue. The receptors come from a human donor with high-grade serous ovarian cancer.

The rearrangement links TRBV6-6 to TRBJ2-3; unclear D gene. This CDR3 has 13 amino acids. Between the trimmed V and J ends, which lost 5 bases and 2 bases, there was a span of 8 bases. The germline CDR1 and CDR2 sequences are MNHNY and SVGAGI (reference sequence). CDR3 amino acids: CASSGKNTDTQYF. CDR3 in DNA: TGTGCCAGCAGTGGGAAAAACACAGATACGCAGTATTTT.

This sequence joins TRBV7-7 and TRBJ2-2; weak D call: TRBD2 (6 bases). Trimming took off 1 base at V and 2 bases at J, with 14 bases between the two ends. The CDR3 covers 17 residues. Germline V gene sequence: CDR1 SSHAT, CDR2 FNYEAQ (reference sequence). The CDR3 DNA reads as TGTGCCAGCAGCTTAGGGGACGGGACTTTTAACACCGGGGAGCTGTTTTTT. Its protein product is CASSLGDGTFNTGELFF.

The chain couples TRBV7-9 to TRBJ1-2; D not certain. V lost 4 bases to trimming and J lost 8 bases, with 20 bases between them. In germline, CDR1 is SEHNR, CDR2 FQNEAQ (reference sequence). CDR3 length: 15 residues. CDR3 loop: CASSSNDNPMLGYTF. CDR3 bases: TGTGCCAGCAGCTCCAACGACAACCCAATGTTGGGCTACACCTTC.

This clone was detected only a few times. The junction departs from the called germline gene at one end, perhaps through a read error. The rearrangement links TRBV3-1 (or the pseudogene TRBV3-2) to TRBJ1-5; D uncertain. The germline V gene encodes CDR1 LGHDT and CDR2 YNNKEL (reference sequence). This CDR3 is built from 9 residues. CDR3 in DNA: TGTGCCAGCAGCCAGGAGAGAGGATTT. It specifies CASSQERGF.

The chain uses TRBV13 and TRBJ2-5; TRBD1 matches 7 bases. The trim removed 3 bases at V and 5 bases at J, leaving 9 bases unmatched. This CDR3 region has 15 residues. CDR1 is PRHDT and CDR2 is FYEKMQ in the germline V gene (reference sequence). The CDR3 coding sequence is TGTGCCAGCAGCTTGCGACAGGGCCGGAGGGAGACCCAGTACTTC. It is translated as CASSLRQGRRETQYF.